This T cell receptor beta chain was identified in a study of shared clonotypes between healthy human individuals. This CDR3 is 16 amino acids long. Germline V lookup: CDR1 MNHNY, CDR2 SVGAGI (reference sequence). With V trimmed by 6 bases and J by 6 bases, 13 bases remained unmatched. Deep was the level used in running the assay. Libraries were prepared by immunoSEQ multiplex PCR; TCRdb keeps only in-frame clonotypes and omits some of them. In the table there are approximately 640,000 clones, 90% of which are singletons. This chain joins TRBV6-6 and TRBJ1-5; TRBD1 agrees at 8 bases. This clonotype was sampled from a man between 18 and 29 years old in good health. Some clones in this sample may be carry-over from other donors' samples. Sequenced sample: memory CD8+ T cells from PBMCs. Subset here: CD45RO+ cells pooled with CCR7-negative TemRA cells. CDR3 residues: CASRPLQGGWGQPQHF. DNA for the CDR3: TGTGCCAGCAGGCCACTACAGGGGGGATGGGGTCAGCCCCAGCATTTT.